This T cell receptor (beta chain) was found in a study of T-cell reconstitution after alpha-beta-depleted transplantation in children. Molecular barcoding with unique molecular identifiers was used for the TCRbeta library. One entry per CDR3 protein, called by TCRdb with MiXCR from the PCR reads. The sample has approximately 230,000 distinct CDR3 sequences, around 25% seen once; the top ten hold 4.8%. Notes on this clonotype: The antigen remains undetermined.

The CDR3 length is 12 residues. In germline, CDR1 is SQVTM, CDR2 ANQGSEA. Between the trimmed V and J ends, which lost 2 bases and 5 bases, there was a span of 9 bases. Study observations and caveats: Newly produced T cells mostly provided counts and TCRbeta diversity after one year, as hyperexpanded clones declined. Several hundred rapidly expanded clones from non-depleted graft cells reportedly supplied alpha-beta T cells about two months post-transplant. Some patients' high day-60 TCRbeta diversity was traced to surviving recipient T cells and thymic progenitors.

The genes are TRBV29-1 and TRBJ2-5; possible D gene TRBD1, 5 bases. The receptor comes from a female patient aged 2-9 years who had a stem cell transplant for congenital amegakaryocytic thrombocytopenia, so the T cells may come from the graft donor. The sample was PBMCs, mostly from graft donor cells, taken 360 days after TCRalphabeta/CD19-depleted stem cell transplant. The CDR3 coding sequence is TGCAGCGTTGAACAGGGATGGGAGACCCAGTACTTC. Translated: CSVEQGWETQYF.